This TCR beta chain was sequenced in a study of blood T cell repertoires in COVID-19. The overall study: COVID-19 samples, acute and convalescent, were from the United States, Italy and Spain. Sample material is recorded as cDNA or gDNA derived from T cells, B-cell-depleted T cells, or PBMCs.

Germline V gene sequence: CDR1 MDHEN, CDR2 SYDVKM. V was clipped by 5 bases and J by 7 bases; unmatched bases: 8. The CDR3 sequence is 14 residues long. Sequencing used immunoSEQ multiplex PCR; TCRdb keeps in-frame clones, though not all of them. Among about 20,000 clones listed, more than 85% were seen once. The receptor comes from a woman aged 50 to 60 with active COVID-19. V gene TRBV28 combines with J gene TRBJ1-5; 7 positions match TRBD1. The material sequenced was peripheral blood. The CDR3 here is CASSPGGSWQPQHF. Here the CDR3 DNA reads TGTGCCAGCAGTCCAGGGGGGTCGTGGCAGCCCCAGCATTTT.